The present entry profiles one TCR beta chain with its context. As yet, its antigen is unknown. This specimen belongs to a study of CD8+ T cells in alopecia areata. Study context: Severity in treated patients was scored by percentage of scalp area affected. Study-wide results and caveats: Among the top 100, expanded CD8+ clones, as well as scalp clonality, were significantly decreased by tofacitinib. Alopecia totalis/universalis scalp especially showed more expanded CD8+ clones than normal scalp.

Germline assignment: CDR1 SGHNT and CDR2 YYREEE (reference sequence). The CDR3 is made up of 16 amino acids. J gave up 2 bases and V 4 bases, and 6 bases lay outside the gene matches. As for treatment: oral pan-JAK inhibitor, 5-10 mg twice daily. From alopecia areata patients, lesional scalp punch biopsies and peripheral blood were collected. Extracted RNA was reverse transcribed, and the resulting cDNA served as sequencing template. The method was immunoSEQ multiplex PCR; TCRdb's version includes in-frame clones alone and lacks a portion of them. The table records some 120,000 clones, roughly 50% of them present only once.

The sequencing used CD8+ T cells sorted from blood, collected at week 24, from a patient treated with tofacitinib. The clonotype comes from a human donor with alopecia areata. V is TRBV5-4 and J is TRBJ2-5; 12 positions match TRBD2. The CDR3 protein is CASSEELAGGQETQYF. CDR3 coding DNA: TGTGCCAGCAGCGAGGAACTAGCGGGGGGTCAAGAGACCCAGTACTTC.